In this sample, the clone carrying this TCR beta chain turned up a few times. Its antigen is currently unknown. These data come from a study of CD8 T cells in ankylosing spondylitis. TCRdb independently ran MiXCR on the 5' RACE reads; one entry per CDR3 protein. The sample consists of approximately 500,000 distinct CDR3 sequences, roughly 12% of them appearing once. Germline V gene sequence: CDR1 SGHVS, CDR2 FQNEAQ. After removal of 4 bases from V and 11 bases from J, the junction contained 10 bases not matched to a gene. The CDR3 totals 14 residues. Regarding the study as a whole: Disease-linked clones had a CD8+ phenotype and relatively low frequency in peripheral blood. Seemingly characteristic of ankylosing spondylitis blood was a TCR beta motif consisting of several highly homologous variants.

The clonotype was recovered from a male donor with ankylosing spondylitis. What was sequenced was blood, either unsorted or a sorted T cell fraction (not recorded which). The chain has TRBV7-8 and TRBJ2-4, with 8 positions matching TRBD2. CDR3 in amino acids: CASSSGELAGFQYF. The CDR3 DNA sequence: TGTGCCAGCAGCTCCGGCGAGCTAGCGGGTTTTCAGTACTTC. The full variable domain, completed using reference TRBV7-8 and TRBJ2-4, is GAGVSQSPRYKVAKRGQDVALRCDPISGHVSLFWYQQALGQGPEFLTYFQNEAQLDKSGLPSDRFFAERPEGSVSTLKIQRTQQEDSAVYLCASSSGELAGFQYFGAGTRLSVL.